Below, 24 T cell receptor beta chains from the same sample are listed, as sequenced in a study of resident and recirculating memory T cells in vitiligo. TCRdb keeps only in-frame clones here, not all; method: immunoSEQ multiplex PCR. The table includes 40,000 to 45,000 clones, 92% detected once. Source material: blood. Receptor source: a male donor with vitiligo.

The chain employs TRBV7-2 and TRBJ2-5, with 9 positions matching TRBD1. The CDR3 covers 17 residues. CDR1 and CDR2 from the germline V gene are SGHTA and FQGNSA. The junction had 14 bases not matched to a gene; V was cut back by 4 bases and J by 5 bases. CDR3 region: CASSSPTGGGYWETQYF. CDR3 nucleotides: TGTGCCAGCAGCTCCCCGACAGGGGGTGGATATTGGGAGACCCAGTACTTC.

The rearrangement links TRBV9 to TRBJ2-2; 12 bases fit TRBD2. V shed 4 bases, J shed 4 bases, and the junction held 5 bases outside the gene matches. Germline loops: CDR1 SGDLS, CDR2 YYNGEE. The CDR3 has 16 residues. CDR3: CASSPGLAGITGELFF. In DNA form, the CDR3 reads TGTGCCAGCAGCCCAGGACTAGCGGGGATCACCGGGGAGCTGTTTTTT.

CDR3 sequence (DNA): TGTGCCAGCAGCTTAGCGCGGGATCCAGAAGCTTTCTTT. Translated: CASSLARDPEAFF. The rearrangement links TRBV7-9 to TRBJ1-1; no clear D gene. V was pared by 0 bases and J by 8 bases, with 10 bases between. Looked up from germline, CDR1 is SEHNR and CDR2 is FQNEAQ (reference sequence). The CDR3 is 13 amino acids.

The V call is TRBV2, the J call TRBJ2-5, with 7 nucleotides matching TRBD2. CDR1 and CDR2 (germline): SNHLY, FYNNEI. The CDR3 has 14 residues. Losses at the gene ends were 2 bases for V and 5 bases for J; bases not matched to a gene: 5. The CDR3: CASSEMGGGETQYF. The DNA for the CDR3 is TGTGCCAGCAGTGAAATGGGGGGAGGGGAGACCCAGTACTTC.

V is TRBV5-4 and J is TRBJ2-7, with a tentative D call TRBD1 (6 bases). With 0 bases removed from V and 5 bases from J, the gap between germline ends came to 12 bases. CDR1 is SGHNT and CDR2 is YYREEE in the germline V gene (reference sequence). There are 14 residues in the CDR3. In DNA form, the CDR3 reads TGTGCCAGCAGCTTGGTAGGGGACAATAACGAGCAGTACTTC. It is translated as CASSLVGDNNEQYF.

This chain links TRBV7-9 with TRBJ2-1, with a possible D match to TRBD2 (6 bases). Trimming stripped 3 bases from V and 7 bases from J, with 10 bases between. Germline V gene data show CDR1 as SEHNR and CDR2 as FQNEAQ (reference sequence). This CDR3 is 13 amino acids long. The CDR3 nucleotides are TGTGCCAGCAGCTTGATACGGGGGAATGAGCAGTTCTTC. Protein product: CASSLIRGNEQFF.

This clone has a single count. The chain is built from TRBV2 and TRBJ2-3; 7 bases line up with TRBD1. Losses at the gene ends were 5 bases for V and 4 bases for J; bases not matched to a gene: 6. The CDR3 totals 14 residues. CDR1 and CDR2 from the germline V gene are SNHLY and FYNNEI. This CDR3 is CASSLDREADTQYF. In nucleotides, the CDR3 is TGTGCCAGCAGTCTCGACAGGGAAGCAGATACGCAGTATTTT.

Notes on this clone: At one end, the junction sequence differs from germline, possibly due to a read error. The J gene is TRBJ2-1, the V gene TRBV10-3; D is perhaps TRBD1 (5 bases). CDR1 is ENHRY, CDR2 SYGVKD, per germline. The CDR3 has 16 amino acids. CDR3 sequence (DNA): TGTGCCATCAGTGGGGGTGGGGCGGATCCCAACAACGAGCAGTTCTTC. This translates into CAISGGGADPNNEQFF.

The genes are TRBV4-3 and TRBJ2-5, with a possible D match to TRBD1 (5 bases). Germline CDR1 and CDR2: LGHNA and YSLEER. The ends were cut back, 0 bases at V and 5 bases at J, with 16 bases in the middle. The CDR3 contains 16 residues. The CDR3 DNA reads TGCGCCAGCAGCCAAGATCAGGGCATTCTGAGCGAGACCCAGTACTTC. It yields the protein CASSQDQGILSETQYF.

The rearrangement joins TRBV27 to TRBJ1-1; D unclear. CDR1 is MNHEY, CDR2 SMNVEV, per germline (reference sequence). The CDR3 extends over 13 amino acids. V lost 8 bases and J 1 base, leaving 11 bases between the germline ends. Here the CDR3 DNA reads TGTGCCAGCCAAGGATGGGCGAACACTGAAGCTTTCTTT. It is translated as CASQGWANTEAFF.

The chain employs TRBV7-2 and TRBJ1-5; D remains ambiguous. This CDR3 has 13 amino acids. V was cut by 4 bases and J by 3 bases, with 7 bases left in between. CDR1 is SGHTA, CDR2 FQGNSA, per germline. The CDR3 here is CASSSQNNQPQHF. In DNA form, the CDR3 reads TGTGCCAGCAGCTCCCAAAACAATCAGCCCCAGCATTTT.

The chain has TRBV5-1 and TRBJ2-6; 7 nucleotides agree with TRBD2. The V and J ends lost 2 bases and 0 bases, in that order; junction bases with no gene match: 5. Per germline, CDR1 SGHRS and CDR2 YFSETQ. This CDR3 comprises 17 residues. The CDR3 DNA reads TGCGCCAGCAGCTTAACTAGCGTAACCTCTGGGGCCAACGTCCTGACTTTC. Translating gives CASSLTSVTSGANVLTF.

V and J are TRBV6-6 and TRBJ1-6; tentatively, D is TRBD1 (5 bases). Per the germline V gene, CDR1 is MNHNY and CDR2 is SVGAGI (reference sequence). The V and J ends lost 6 bases and 9 bases respectively, with 18 bases between them. The CDR3 contains 15 residues. The CDR3 region has the DNA TGTGCCAGCAGCTACCGAAGGGGTGGGGCTTCACCCCTCCACTTT. This sequence encodes CASSYRRGGASPLHF.

The CDR3 coding sequence is TGTGCCAGCGGCCCTAGCGGGGGGCTTTACAATGAGCAGTTCTTC. It specifies CASGPSGGLYNEQFF. The chain is built from TRBV19 and TRBJ2-1, with 11 bases identical to TRBD2. The length of the CDR3 is 15 residues. Germline values: CDR1 LNHDA, CDR2 SQIVND (reference sequence). The J segment lost 4 bases and the V segment lost 9 bases, leaving 8 bases of the junction unmatched.

CDR3 sequence: CASTPWKGILAREVDEQFF. The CDR3 bases are TGCGCCAGCACCCCCTGGAAGGGGATTTTAGCTAGAGAGGTCGATGAGCAGTTCTTC. This chain joins TRBV5-1 and TRBJ2-1; TRBD1 is a possible D gene (5 bases). Germline lookup yields CDR1 SGHRS and CDR2 YFSETQ. Trimming removed 6 bases from V and 8 bases from J, with 33 bases in between. The CDR3 extends over 19 amino acids.

V and J are TRBV7-2 and TRBJ2-1, with TRBD2 matching 9 bases. Germline assignment: CDR1 SGHTA and CDR2 FQGNSA. The CDR3 extends over 13 amino acids. With V trimmed by 4 bases and J by 14 bases, 9 bases remained unmatched. CDR3 sequence reads: CASSSRQRGVEFF. The CDR3 DNA reads as TGTGCCAGCAGCTCCAGGCAGCGGGGGGTGGAGTTCTTC.

The chain links TRBV5-8 to TRBJ2-6; D gene uncertain. CDR1 is SGHTS and CDR2 is YDEGEE in the germline V gene. This CDR3 comprises 14 residues. Between the trimmed V and J ends, which lost 0 bases and 2 bases, there was a span of 3 bases. The CDR3 bases are TGTGCCAGCAGCTTGGGGCCTGGGGCCAACGTCCTGACTTTC. This sequence encodes CASSLGPGANVLTF.

The chain is built from TRBV4-1 and TRBJ1-6; possible D gene TRBD1, 5 bases. The germline V gene encodes CDR1 MGHRA and CDR2 YSYEKL. Trimming cost V 4 bases and J 5 bases, with 12 bases left between them. The CDR3 totals 15 residues. As DNA, the CDR3 is TGCGCCAGCAGCCCCCAACCGGGGGATAATTCACCCCTCCACTTT. Translating gives CASSPQPGDNSPLHF.

The chain carries TRBV6-6 and TRBJ1-1, with a possible D match to TRBD1 (6 bases). CDR3 length: 14 residues. Trimming removed 6 bases at V and 2 bases at J, with 13 bases between. The germline V gene encodes CDR1 MNHNY and CDR2 SVGAGI (reference sequence). CDR3 sequence reads: CASRAGTPNTEAFF. In nucleotides, the CDR3 is TGTGCCAGCAGGGCCGGGACACCTAACACTGAAGCTTTCTTT.

This chain connects TRBV5-6 to TRBJ2-5; TRBD2 aligns across 13 bases. Germline assignment: CDR1 SGHDT and CDR2 YYEEEE. The CDR3 length is 15 residues. V gave up 2 bases and J gave up 4 bases; unmatched junction bases: 2. The DNA of the CDR3 is TGTGCCAGCAGCTTACTAGCGGGGGGGTTAGAGACCCAGTACTTC. Residues: CASSLLAGGLETQYF.

The rearrangement joins TRBV7-2 to TRBJ2-2, with D maybe TRBD2 (6 bases). The V end was cut by 4 bases, the J end by 0 bases, with 12 bases between. The CDR3 is 16 amino acids. Germline V gene data show CDR1 as SGHTA and CDR2 as FQGNSA. The CDR3 protein is CASSSGGTPNTGELFF. In nucleotides, the CDR3 is TGTGCCAGCAGCTCTGGCGGGACTCCGAACACCGGGGAGCTGTTTTTT.

The chain is built from TRBV5-6 and TRBJ2-3, with 15 bases matching TRBD2. The V segment lost 3 bases and the J segment 4 bases; nucleotides outside the gene matches: 3. The CDR3 covers 16 residues. CDR1 and CDR2 (germline): SGHDT, YYEEEE. The CDR3 loop reads CASSWTSGGAADTQYF. CDR3 in DNA: TGTGCCAGCAGCTGGACTAGCGGGGGGGCTGCAGATACGCAGTATTTT.

The chain couples TRBV9 to TRBJ2-5, with a possible D match to TRBD2 (5 bases). CDR1 is SGDLS, CDR2 YYNGEE, per germline. This CDR3 has 14 residues. V was shortened by 4 bases and J by 5 bases, with 15 bases between the two germline ends. The CDR3 region has the DNA TGTGCCAGCAGCTCCCGAACCGGGGTCGAGACCCAGTACTTC. This encodes CASSSRTGVETQYF.

This rearrangement joins TRBV11-2 to TRBJ2-7, with TRBD1 matching 7 bases. The germline V gene has CDR1 SGHAT and CDR2 FQNNGV. The CDR3 loop spans 12 amino acids. The trim removed 5 bases at V and 7 bases at J, leaving 5 bases unmatched. In nucleotides, the CDR3 is TGTGCCAGCAGCGCGACAGGGTCGGAGCAGTACTTC. This encodes CASSATGSEQYF.